Listed below are T cell receptor beta chains from one sample, sequenced in a study of human T cells and chemical hapten exposure. TCRdb re-derived calls from the RACE reads in MiXCR, one entry per CDR3 protein. Among more than 75,000 distinct CDR3 sequences listed, 7.5% to 10% were seen once. The sample was whole blood, taken in connection with sensitization to the hapten diphenylcyclopropenone (DPC). These receptors all stem from a middle-aged woman with alopecia areata. Some clones in this sample may be carry-over from other donors' samples. The CDR3 runs from the conserved cysteine through the conserved F or W. The D gene is left open where the match is weak. The listing skips clone size in some rows; elsewhere it reads once, few, many or a size class.

D | size | J | V | DNA | CDR3
TRBD2 | . | TRBJ2-7 | TRBV7-6 | TGTGCCAGCAGCAATTACATTAGCGGGAGGGCTGGCAACGAGCAGTACTTC | CASSNYISGRAGNEQYF
TRBD2 | many | TRBJ2-7 | TRBV7-6 | TGTGCCAGCAGCTTAGTCCCCCCGACTAGCTCCTCCTACGAGCAGTACTTC | CASSLVPPTSSSYEQYF
. | many | TRBJ2-6 | TRBV6-5 | TGTGCCAGCAGTTACAGCGACGGAACTGGGGCCAACGTCCTGACTTTC | CASSYSDGTGANVLTF
TRBD1 | many | TRBJ2-2 | TRBV28 | TGTGCCAGCACTCCAGGGGGCGCGGGGACCGGGGAGCTGTTTTTT | CASTPGGAGTGELFF
. | . | TRBJ1-2 | TRBV20-1 | TGCAGTGCTAGAGATCTCGGCAGATACTCGACTAACTATGGCTACACCTTC | CSARDLGRYSTNYGYTF
. | many | TRBJ1-3 | TRBV6-5 | TGTGCCACACGTCCGGGACGCAACTCTGGAAACACCATATATTTT | CATRPGRNSGNTIYF
TRBD1 | few | TRBJ1-4 | TRBV27 | TGTGCCAGCAGTCGGGACAGGGGGCTTTCGGAAAAACTGTTTTTT | CASSRDRGLSEKLFF
. | . | TRBJ2-3 | TRBV9 | TGTGCCAGCAGCGTAGGGCGGGGAAGCACAGATACGCAGTATTTT | CASSVGRGSTDTQYF
TRBD1 | . | TRBJ1-4 | TRBV28 | TGTGCCAGCAGAAACAGGGGGCAGGGTGAAAAACTGTTTTTT | CASRNRGQGEKLFF
. | many | TRBJ2-7 | TRBV7-9 | TGTGCCAGCAGCATCCCCGGGACGAAATCCTACGAGCAGTACTTC | CASSIPGTKSYEQYF
. | once | TRBJ2-7 | TRBV28 | TGTGCCAGCAGCCCGGACGGACCTTACGAGCAGTACTTC | CASSPDGPYEQYF
. | few | TRBJ2-7 | TRBV2 | TGTGCCAGCGATTACCGAGGGAGCACGGGCTTC | CASDYRGSTGF
TRBD2 | many | TRBJ2-2 | TRBV20-1 | TGCAGTGCTAGAGATAGGCTAGCGGGAATCGCCGGGGAGCTGTTTTTT | CSARDRLAGIAGELFF
. | few | TRBJ1-5 | TRBV28 | TGTGCCAGCCTGGTCGGGGGTGGTCAGCCCCAGCATTTT | CASLVGGGQPQHF
. | once | TRBJ2-7 | TRBV7-9 | TGTGCCAGCAGCCCAAGGCGGGTCCACGAGCAGTACTTC | CASSPRRVHEQYF
. | many | TRBJ2-7 | TRBV29-1 | TGCAGCGTTGGTTCGCAGAGTGCCTACGAGCAGTACTTC | CSVGSQSAYEQYF
. | few | TRBJ1-5 | TRBV9 | TGTGCCAGCAGCGTAGGGACAGCCCCAAATCAGCCCCAGCATTTT | CASSVGTAPNQPQHF
. | few | TRBJ1-3 | TRBV3-2 | TGTGCCAGCAGCGGGACAGCTTTGAACTATTTT | CASSGTALNYF
. | few | TRBJ2-7 | TRBV6-2/TRBV6-3 | TGTGCCAGCAGCCCACCCGTAGTGGCACACGAGCAGTACTTC | CASSPPVVAHEQYF
TRBD2 | many | TRBJ2-7 | TRBV5-4 | TGTGCCAGCAGCTTGGGGGGGAGGGACGAGCAGTACTTC | CASSLGGRDEQYF
TRBD2 | few | TRBJ2-2 | TRBV27 | TGTGCCAGCAGTTTACGGGGTAGCGGGGCTACCGGGGAGCTGTTTTTT | CASSLRGSGATGELFF
. | few | TRBJ1-5 | TRBV14 | TGTGCCAGCAGCCAAGGAAGCCCCCAGGGCCAGCCCCAGCATTTT | CASSQGSPQGQPQHF
TRBD2 | . | TRBJ2-2 | TRBV5-5 | TGTGCCAGCAGAGTAGCGGGAAAGAACACCGGGGAGCTGTTTTTT | CASRVAGKNTGELFF
TRBD1 | many | TRBJ1-2 | TRBV29-1 | TGCAGCGTGACCGCCGGGACAGGGATCTATGGCTACACCTTC | CSVTAGTGIYGYTF
. | few | TRBJ2-1 | TRBV6-1 | TGTGCCAGCAGTGAAGTTGGGGTGGATGAGCAGTTCTTC | CASSEVGVDEQFF
TRBD2 | few | TRBJ2-3 | TRBV20-1 | TGCAGTGCTAGATTAGCGGGAGAGGGAGATACGCAGTATTTT | CSARLAGEGDTQYF
. | many | TRBJ2-7 | TRBV29-1 | TGCAGCGTTGAACCGCCCGAAGGAGGCGACCCCTACGAGCAGTACTTC | CSVEPPEGGDPYEQYF
TRBD2 | many | TRBJ2-1 | TRBV6-5 | TGTGCCAGCAGTCCTCTGCCGGGACTAGCGGGAGAGAATGAGCAGTTCTTC | CASSPLPGLAGENEQFF
. | many | TRBJ2-7 | TRBV6-9 | TGTGCCAGCAGTTATAGCAGGGACAACGAGCAGTACTTC | CASSYSRDNEQYF
. | many | TRBJ1-1 | TRBV7-2 | TGTGCCAGCAGCTTAGTCCACAGGGACGCTGAAGCTTTCTTT | CASSLVHRDAEAFF
TRBD1 | many | TRBJ2-1 | TRBV27 | TGTGCCAGCGGATGGACAGGGAACAATGAGCAGTTCTTC | CASGWTGNNEQFF
. | . | TRBJ1-1 | TRBV5-1 | TGCGCCAGCAGCCTGACGGAGGGAATGAACACTGAAGCTTTCTTT | CASSLTEGMNTEAFF
. | many | TRBJ2-2 | TRBV6-6 | TGTGCCAGCAGTTACTACCCGGGGAACACCGGGGAGCTGTTTTTT | CASSYYPGNTGELFF